One TCR beta chain is described in this entry. The entry originates in a study of blood T cell repertoires in COVID-19. Study context: Samples representing acute and convalescent COVID-19 were sourced from the United States, Italy and Spain. Sources were T cells, B-cell-depleted T cells, or PBMCs; the material itself was cDNA or gDNA.

In the authors' methods: Nucleated cell counts were estimated from reference gene primer amplification. Profiling relied on immunoSEQ multiplex PCR, and the TCRdb table lists in-frame clones only, not all of them. The V and J calls and clone size come from that table; D and trimming were worked out from the DNA. The sample holds roughly 180,000 clones, 70% to 90% seen once. V trimming: 4 bases; J trimming: 8 bases; junction bases outside the gene matches: 10. This CDR3 spans 16 amino acids. CDR1 is SGHTA, CDR2 FQGTGA, per germline. The TCR comes from a woman aged 45-65 years with COVID-19, enrolled during active disease. Sequencing used peripheral blood. The rearrangement joins TRBV7-3 to TRBJ2-1; 11 nucleotides align to TRBD1. Here the CDR3 reads CASSSSGQGAYDEQFF. The CDR3 nucleotides read TGTGCCAGCAGCTCTTCCGGACAGGGGGCTTATGATGAGCAGTTCTTC.